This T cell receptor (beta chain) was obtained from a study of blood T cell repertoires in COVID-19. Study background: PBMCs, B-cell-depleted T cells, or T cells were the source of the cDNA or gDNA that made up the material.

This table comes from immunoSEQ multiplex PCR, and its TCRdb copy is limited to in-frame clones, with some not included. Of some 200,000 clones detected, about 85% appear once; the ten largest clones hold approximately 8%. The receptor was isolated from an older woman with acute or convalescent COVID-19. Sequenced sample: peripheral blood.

The CDR3 DNA reads TGTGCCAGCAAGAAATATGAATCCCAGGCAGATACGCAGTATTTT. Amino acids: CASKKYESQADTQYF. The J gene is TRBJ2-3, the V gene TRBV6-5; no firm D call. The V end lost 7 bases, the J end lost 4 bases, and 18 bases lay between the germline ends. The CDR3 runs 15 residues. Germline V gene sequence: CDR1 MNHEY, CDR2 SVGAGI.